These 8 T cell receptor beta chains share one sample of origin, sequenced in a study of shared clonotypes between healthy human individuals. This table comes from immunoSEQ multiplex PCR, and its TCRdb copy is limited to in-frame clones, with some not included. This table holds more than 2 million clones, roughly 95% found once. The sample comprised naive CD4+ T cells sorted from blood. As for subset: CD45RA+ positively selected. The receptors derive from a man aged 18 to 30 in good health.

This clone was picked up one time. The V gene is TRBV28, the J gene TRBJ1-1; unclear D gene. The germline gives CDR1 MDHEN, CDR2 SYDVKM. The V end lost 4 bases, the J end lost 6 bases, and 15 bases lay between the germline ends. This CDR3 spans 14 amino acids. Here the CDR3 reads CASSSFWKWSEAFF. The CDR3 nucleotides read TGTGCCAGCAGTTCGTTTTGGAAATGGTCTGAAGCTTTCTTT.

This rearrangement joins TRBV4-1 to TRBJ1-6, with unresolved D. Germline loops: CDR1 MGHRA, CDR2 YSYEKL. Trimming pared 2 bases from V and 0 bases from J, leaving 5 bases between. This CDR3 region has 15 residues. This chain's CDR3 is CASSQKSSYNSPLHF. CDR3 DNA: TGCGCCAGCAGCCAAAAGAGCTCCTATAATTCACCCCTCCACTTT.

In this sample, this clone turned up a few times. The genes are TRBV5-8 and TRBJ2-7, with a weak D call TRBD2 (6 bases). The CDR3 loop spans 16 amino acids. V gave up 4 bases and J gave up 3 bases, with 20 bases separating them. Germline CDR1 reads SGHTS; CDR2 reads YDEGEE. The CDR3 spells CASSQITGVLGYEQYF. In nucleotides, the CDR3 is TGTGCCAGCAGCCAAATAACGGGGGTCCTTGGCTACGAGCAGTACTTC.

The J gene is TRBJ2-2, the V gene TRBV5-6; a weak D match, TRBD1 (5 bases). The CDR3 totals 16 residues. Deletions cut 4 bases from V and 0 bases from J, with 13 bases between. Germline V gives CDR1 SGHDT, CDR2 YYEEEE. The CDR3 DNA is TGTGCCAGCAGCGGGGCCTTGGGGACGAACACCGGGGAGCTGTTTTTT. Translation: CASSGALGTNTGELFF. Using reference TRBV5-6 and TRBJ2-2 for the parts outside the CDR3, the full variable domain is DAGVTQSPTHLIKTRGQQVTLRCSPKSGHDTVSWYQQALGQGPQFIFQYYEEEERQRGNFPDRFSGHQFPNYSSELNVNALLLGDSALYLCASSGALGTNTGELFFGEGSRLTVL.

The chain recombines TRBV5-4 with TRBJ2-7; D is perhaps TRBD2 (6 bases). CDR3 size: 15 residues. V was clipped by 5 bases and J by 2 bases, with 17 bases between them. Germline V gene data show CDR1 as SGHNT and CDR2 as YYREEE (reference sequence). CDR3 nucleotides: TGTGCCAGCAGTGCCGGGAGATACTCCACCTACGAGCAGTACTTC. Residues: CASSAGRYSTYEQYF.

V usage is TRBV11-2 and J usage is TRBJ2-7, with a weak D call TRBD1 (7 bases). CDR1 is SGHAT and CDR2 is FQNNGV in the germline V gene. V lost 5 bases, J lost 7 bases, and 12 bases lay in between. The CDR3 spans 12 residues. This chain's CDR3 is CASSAGQTEQYF. The CDR3 DNA is TGTGCCAGCAGCGCGGGACAGACTGAGCAGTACTTC.

The genes are TRBV2 and TRBJ2-4; no clear D gene. Germline CDR1 SNHLY, CDR2 FYNNEI. V lost 1 base and J lost 7, with 11 bases in between. The CDR3 spans 14 residues. CDR3 DNA sequence: TGTGCCAGCAGTGAAGGGGTGGCAGTTAACATTCAGTACTTC. Translated: CASSEGVAVNIQYF.

This clone came up once. The rearrangement joins TRBV7-2 to TRBJ1-1, with D possibly TRBD1 on 5 matching bases. The germline V gene encodes CDR1 SGHTA and CDR2 FQGNSA. Deletions cut 5 bases from V and 1 base from J, with 14 bases between. The CDR3 covers 15 residues. The CDR3, as DNA: TGTGCCAGCAGCCCCATCAGGGACGGGAACACTGAAGCTTTCTTT. Translated: CASSPIRDGNTEAFF.